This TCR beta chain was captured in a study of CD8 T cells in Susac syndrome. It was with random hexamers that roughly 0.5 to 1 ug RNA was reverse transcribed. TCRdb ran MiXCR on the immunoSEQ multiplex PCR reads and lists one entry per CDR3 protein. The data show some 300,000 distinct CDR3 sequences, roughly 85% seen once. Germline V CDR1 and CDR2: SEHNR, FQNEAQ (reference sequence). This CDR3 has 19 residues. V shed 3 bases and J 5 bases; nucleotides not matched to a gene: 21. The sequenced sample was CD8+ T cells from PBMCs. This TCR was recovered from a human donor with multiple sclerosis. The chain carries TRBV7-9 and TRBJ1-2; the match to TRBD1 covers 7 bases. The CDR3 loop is CASSFSPAKRQGSGYGYTF. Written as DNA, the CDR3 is TGTGCCAGCAGCTTTTCCCCGGCAAAGCGACAGGGTAGCGGGTATGGCTACACCTTC.